Each of the 10 T cell receptor beta chains below was sequenced from the same sample in a study of identical twins. In TCRdb, the 5' RACE reads were re-called with MiXCR into one record per CDR3 protein. The table shows 1.5 million to 2 million distinct CDR3 sequences, with around 33% occurring only once. Material for sequencing was cord blood. These receptors all stem from a newborn girl in good health.

The gene calls are TRBV4-2 and TRBJ2-7; D is ambiguous. Trimming removed 4 bases from V and 1 base from J, with 14 bases in between. The CDR3 sequence is 15 residues long. Germline V lookup: CDR1 LGHNA, CDR2 YNFKEQ. The CDR3 reads CASSPDVVYSYEQYF. For the CDR3, the DNA is TGTGCCAGCAGCCCCGATGTGGTTTATTCCTACGAGCAGTACTTC.

This clonotype was observed a few times. The chain is built from TRBV12-3 or TRBV12-4 and TRBJ1-6; no clear D gene. Trimming took off 8 bases at V and 1 base at J, with 3 bases between the two ends. The CDR3 sequence is 12 residues long. The CDR3 DNA sequence: TGTGCCAGCCGTTCCTATAATTCACCCCTCCACTTT. Translating it yields CASRSYNSPLHF.

The chain is built from TRBV9 and TRBJ1-4; D is perhaps TRBD1 (5 bases). This CDR3 contains 14 residues. Germline V lookup: CDR1 SGDLS, CDR2 YYNGEE. V lost 7 bases and J lost 2, with 12 bases in between. The CDR3 is CASGAGGTNEKLFF. DNA for the CDR3: TGTGCCAGCGGCGCGGGGGGGACTAATGAAAAACTGTTTTTT.

This chain connects TRBV27 to TRBJ1-2; 7 bases match TRBD1. CDR3 size: 16 residues. The germline gives CDR1 MNHEY, CDR2 SMNVEV (reference sequence). V lost 5 bases, J lost 4 bases, and 13 bases stayed unmatched. CDR3 in amino acids: CASSPLLKRQGYGYTF. Written as DNA, the CDR3 is TGTGCCAGCAGTCCCCTACTTAAACGACAGGGCTATGGCTACACCTTC.

This clonotype was counted a few times. This chain links TRBV27 with TRBJ2-3; 8 nucleotides agree with TRBD1. The CDR3 contains 15 residues. The V and J ends lost 5 bases and 2 bases, in that order; junction bases with no gene match: 6. Germline V CDR1 and CDR2: MNHEY, SMNVEV (reference sequence). The CDR3 sequence is CASSRWDRHTDTQYF. The DNA for the CDR3 is TGTGCCAGCAGTCGGTGGGACAGGCACACAGATACGCAGTATTTT.

V usage is TRBV20-1 and J usage is TRBJ1-2; the match to TRBD1 covers 10 bases. The V and J ends lost 1 base and 8 bases, in that order; junction bases with no gene match: 7. In germline, CDR1 is DFQATT, CDR2 SNEGSKA (reference sequence). This CDR3 is 14 amino acids long. The CDR3 DNA reads as TGCAGTGCTAGAGCCCTCGGACAGGGGGGGGGCTACACCTTC. Amino acids: CSARALGQGGGYTF.

V and J are TRBV6-6 and TRBJ2-7; 8 bases fit TRBD2. Germline CDR1 is MNHNY and CDR2 is SVGAGI (reference sequence). The ends lost 6 bases at V and 5 bases at J; junction bases unmatched: 12. There are 15 residues in the CDR3. The CDR3: CASRIKAGVLHEQYF. CDR3 sequence (DNA): TGTGCCAGCAGGATTAAAGCGGGAGTCCTCCACGAGCAGTACTTC.

The chain links TRBV7-8 to TRBJ2-2, with 10 bases aligning to TRBD2. V lost 5 bases and J lost 3; bases outside the gene matches: 6. The length of the CDR3 is 16 residues. Looked up from germline, CDR1 is SGHVS and CDR2 is FQNEAQ. CDR3 DNA sequence: TGTGCCAGCAGCACGGGACTAGCGCTTGACACCGGGGAGCTGTTTTTT. Protein product: CASSTGLALDTGELFF.

The chain has TRBV6-1 and TRBJ1-6, with no clear D. Germline V gene lookup returns CDR1 MNHNS and CDR2 SASEGT. The V and J ends lost 1 base and 7 bases respectively, with 8 bases between them. This CDR3 contains 14 residues. CDR3 sequence (DNA): TGTGCCAGCAGTGAAGACAGCCTCAATTCACCCCTCCACTTT. It translates to CASSEDSLNSPLHF.

DNA of the CDR3: TGTGCCAGCATACGTGGCAGGGAGGCCTTCTACTATGGCTACACCTTC. Translated, it gives CASIRGREAFYYGYTF. The chain employs TRBV6-1 and TRBJ1-2, with a weak D call TRBD1 (5 bases). Trimming stripped 7 bases from V and 3 bases from J, with 21 bases between. Germline lookup yields CDR1 MNHNS and CDR2 SASEGT. The CDR3 loop spans 16 amino acids.